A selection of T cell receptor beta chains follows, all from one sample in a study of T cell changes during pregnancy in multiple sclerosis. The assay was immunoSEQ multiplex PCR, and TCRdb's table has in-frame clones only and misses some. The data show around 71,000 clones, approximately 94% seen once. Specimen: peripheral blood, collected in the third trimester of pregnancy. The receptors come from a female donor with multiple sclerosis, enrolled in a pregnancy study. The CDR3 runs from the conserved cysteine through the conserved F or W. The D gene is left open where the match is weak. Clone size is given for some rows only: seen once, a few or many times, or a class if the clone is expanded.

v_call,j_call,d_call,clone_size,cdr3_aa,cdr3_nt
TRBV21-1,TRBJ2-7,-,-,CASSNGLAGGLAYF,TGTGCCAGCAGCAACGGGCTAGCGGGAGGGCTTGCGTACTTC
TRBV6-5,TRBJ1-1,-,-,CASSFTPGLNTEAFF,TGTGCCAGCAGTTTTACGCCAGGGCTGAACACTGAAGCTTTCTTT
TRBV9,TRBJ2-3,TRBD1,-,CASSVAGTGGLGTQYF,TGTGCCAGCAGCGTAGCAGGGACAGGGGGCTTAGGTACGCAGTATTTT
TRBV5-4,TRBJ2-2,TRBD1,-,CASSYFWTGSNTGELFF,TGTGCCAGCAGCTATTTTTGGACAGGCTCGAACACCGGGGAGCTGTTTTTT
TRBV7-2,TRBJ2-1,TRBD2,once,CASSLWRGLDNEQFF,TGTGCCAGCAGCTTGTGGCGGGGGTTAGACAATGAGCAGTTCTTC
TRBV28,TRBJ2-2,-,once,CASRDYSNTGELFF,TGTGCCAGCAGGGACTATTCGAACACCGGGGAGCTGTTTTTT
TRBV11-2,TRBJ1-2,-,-,CASSSLAPGQLFYGYTF,TGTGCCAGCAGCTCCCTGGCCCCGGGACAACTTTTCTATGGCTACACCTTC
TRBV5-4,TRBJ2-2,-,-,CASSLGAGPGELFF,TGTGCCAGCAGCTTGGGCGCGGGTCCCGGGGAGCTGTTTTTT
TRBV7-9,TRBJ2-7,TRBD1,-,CASSSPSPQGAREQYF,TGTGCCAGCAGCTCGCCAAGTCCCCAGGGGGCTCGGGAGCAGTACTTC
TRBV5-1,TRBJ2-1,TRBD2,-,CASSFSGRAGNEQFF,TGCGCCAGCAGCTTTAGCGGGAGGGCTGGAAATGAGCAGTTCTTC
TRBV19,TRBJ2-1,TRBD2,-,CASSALAGAINEQFF,TGTGCCAGTAGTGCCTTAGCGGGAGCAATTAATGAGCAGTTCTTC
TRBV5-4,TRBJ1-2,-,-,CASTFGGRLNYGYTF,TGTGCCAGCACCTTCGGGGGGCGCCTCAACTATGGCTACACCTTC
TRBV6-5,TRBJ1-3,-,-,CASSYSIGDGNTIYF,TGTGCCAGCAGTTACTCGATAGGGGATGGAAACACCATATATTTT
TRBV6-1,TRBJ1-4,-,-,CASTQSGGSLLFF,TGTGCCAGCACACAGAGCGGGGGAAGCCTGCTGTTTTTT
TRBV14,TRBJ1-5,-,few,CASSQDSDQPQHF,TGTGCCAGCAGCCAAGACTCGGATCAGCCCCAGCATTTT
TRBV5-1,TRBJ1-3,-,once,CASSLGQYSGNTIYF,TGCGCCAGCAGCTTGGGACAGTACTCTGGAAACACCATATATTTT
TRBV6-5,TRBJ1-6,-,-,CASMRAGNSPLHF,TGTGCCAGCATGAGGGCCGGGAATTCACCCCTCCACTTT
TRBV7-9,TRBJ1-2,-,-,CASSLRGRSSRSYTF,TGTGCCAGCAGCTTACGAGGAAGATCGTCTCGGAGCTACACCTTC
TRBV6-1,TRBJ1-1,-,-,CASSAGDRGEAFF,TGTGCCAGCAGTGCTGGGGATAGGGGTGAAGCTTTCTTT
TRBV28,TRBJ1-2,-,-,CASSRVDYGYTF,TGTGCCAGCTCGCGGGTAGACTATGGCTACACCTTC
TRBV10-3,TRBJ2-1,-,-,CAISDGGALGEQFF,TGTGCCATCAGTGATGGGGGCGCGTTAGGCGAGCAGTTCTTC
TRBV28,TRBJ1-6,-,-,CASSSSPGEWALHF,TGTGCCAGCAGTTCCTCCCCAGGGGAGTGGGCCCTCCACTTT
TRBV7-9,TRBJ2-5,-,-,CASSLAGTGETQYF,TGTGCCAGCAGCTTAGCAGGGACTGGAGAGACCCAGTACTTC
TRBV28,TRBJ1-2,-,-,CASSLADGYTF,TGTGCCAGCAGTTTAGCGGATGGCTACACCTTC
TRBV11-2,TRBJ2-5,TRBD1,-,CASSLAMTGMIETQYF,TGTGCCAGCAGCTTAGCGATGACAGGGATGATAGAGACCCAGTACTTC